This entry lists 19 T cell receptor beta chains sequenced from one sample in a study of blood T cell repertoires in COVID-19. The table came from immunoSEQ multiplex PCR; TCRdb's copy has only in-frame clones and leaves some out. The data show about 16,000 clones, 85% to 95% seen once. Sequencing was carried out using peripheral blood. The receptors stem from a human donor in a cohort sampled during active COVID-19.

The J gene is TRBJ1-5, the V gene TRBV6-1; 9 nucleotides agree with TRBD1. The CDR3 sequence is 15 residues long. V trimming: 3 bases; J trimming: 3 bases; junction bases outside the gene matches: 3. Germline V gene lookup returns CDR1 MNHNS and CDR2 SASEGT. The CDR3 region has the DNA TGTGCCAGCAGTGAGTGGACAGGGGCCAATCAGCCCCAGCATTTT. This translates into CASSEWTGANQPQHF.

V usage is TRBV7-9 and J usage is TRBJ2-7; maybe TRBD1 (6 bases). This CDR3 comprises 15 residues. The V and J ends lost 8 bases and 2 bases respectively, with 19 bases between them. Germline CDR1 is SEHNR and CDR2 is FQNEAQ (reference sequence). DNA for the CDR3: TGTGCCAGCGTTACCACTGGGACACGGACCTACGAGCAGTACTTC. This encodes CASVTTGTRTYEQYF.

This clone was detected once. J is TRBJ2-7 and V is TRBV6-5; 7 bases are a match to TRBD1. Germline values: CDR1 MNHEY, CDR2 SVGAGI. This CDR3 contains 13 residues. V lost 6 bases, J lost 4 bases, and 6 bases stayed unmatched. CDR3 nucleotides: TGTGCCAGCAGGACAGGGTTGGGATACGAGCAGTACTTC. The encoded protein is CASRTGLGYEQYF.

This clone was detected once. The V call is TRBV15, the J call TRBJ1-1; D possibly corresponds to TRBD1 (5 bases). Looked up from germline, CDR1 is LNHNV and CDR2 is YYDKDF (reference sequence). V was trimmed by 2 bases and J by 3 bases, leaving 13 bases between them. The CDR3 is 15 amino acids. This CDR3 reads CATSRPATGHTEAFF. The CDR3, as DNA: TGTGCCACCAGCAGACCTGCCACAGGCCACACTGAAGCTTTCTTT.

The rearrangement uses TRBV6-6 and TRBJ1-3; D is undetermined. CDR1 and CDR2 (germline): MNHNY, SVGAGI (reference sequence). The CDR3 is 14 residues long. The V end lost 5 bases, the J end lost 4 bases, and 12 bases lay between the germline ends. The CDR3 loop reads CASSRLGYGNTIYF. The CDR3 bases are TGTGCCAGCAGTCGACTAGGATACGGAAACACCATATATTTT.

The chain links TRBV4-1 to TRBJ1-4; possibly TRBD1 for D (5 bases). There are 15 residues in the CDR3. CDR1 is MGHRA and CDR2 is YSYEKL in the germline V gene. V shed 0 bases and J shed 5 bases, with 10 bases lying between them. The CDR3 loop is CASSQEGRDNEKLFF. In DNA form, the CDR3 reads TGCGCCAGCAGCCAAGAAGGGCGGGACAATGAAAAACTGTTTTTT.

The V call is TRBV5-4, the J call TRBJ1-1; no clear D. Trimming cost V 2 bases and J 2 bases, with 16 bases left between them. CDR1 and CDR2 (germline): SGHNT, YYREEE (reference sequence). The CDR3 consists of 16 residues. CDR3 protein: CASSFQLQSGNTEAFF. CDR3 sequence (DNA): TGTGCCAGCAGCTTTCAATTACAAAGCGGAAACACTGAAGCTTTCTTT.

This chain joins TRBV9 and TRBJ1-3, with 8 bases that match TRBD1. V was clipped by 4 bases and J by 8 bases; unmatched bases: 8. There are 14 residues in the CDR3. Germline CDR1 and CDR2: SGDLS and YYNGEE. The CDR3 DNA follows: TGTGCCAGCAGCATCCAGGGGGCGGCGGACACCATATATTTT. Translating it yields CASSIQGAADTIYF.

The chain has TRBV5-1 and TRBJ2-7, with TRBD2 identical over 8 bases. CDR3 length: 16 amino acids. The V and J ends lost 5 bases and 2 bases, in that order; junction bases with no gene match: 12. In germline, CDR1 is SGHRS, CDR2 YFSETQ. This CDR3 reads CASRLFGGREAYEQYF. The CDR3 nucleotides read TGCGCCAGCAGGTTGTTTGGTGGGCGGGAGGCCTACGAGCAGTACTTC.

This clone was detected only once. The chain combines TRBV6-4 with TRBJ1-2; 7 bases map to TRBD1. Trimming cost V 4 bases and J 6 bases; bases outside gene matches: 2. The CDR3 loop spans 12 amino acids. CDR1 and CDR2 from the germline V gene are MRHNA and SNTAGT. The CDR3 DNA is TGTGCCAGCAGTGGGACAGGTGATGGCTACACCTTC. It codes for CASSGTGDGYTF.

The chain couples TRBV6-6 to TRBJ2-5, with 9 positions matching TRBD2. After removal of 2 bases from V and 5 bases from J, the junction contained 9 bases not matched to a gene. Germline CDR1 and CDR2: MNHNY and SVGAGI (reference sequence). The CDR3 is 16 residues long. The CDR3 sequence: CASSYGASGVVETQYF. CDR3 nucleotides: TGTGCCAGCAGTTACGGTGCTAGCGGGGTTGTGGAGACCCAGTACTTC.

The rearrangement uses TRBV11-2 and TRBJ2-1, with D possibly matching TRBD1 (6 bases). This CDR3 comprises 15 residues. Germline V gene sequence: CDR1 SGHAT, CDR2 FQNNGV. Between the trimmed V and J ends, which lost 6 bases and 8 bases, there was a span of 20 bases. This chain's CDR3 is CASRGWGRKSDEQFF. In DNA, the CDR3 is TGTGCCAGCAGGGGTTGGGGGCGCAAATCCGATGAGCAGTTCTTC. The full variable domain, its missing parts supplied by reference TRBV11-2 and TRBJ2-1, is EAGVAQSPRYKIIEKRQSVAFWCNPISGHATLYWYQQILGQGPKLLIQFQNNGVVDDSQLPKDRFSAERLKGVDSTLKIQPAKLEDSAVYLCASRGWGRKSDEQFFGPGTRLTVL.

J is TRBJ2-7 and V is TRBV7-9; 11 nucleotides align to TRBD1. This CDR3 spans 16 amino acids. The germline gives CDR1 SEHNR, CDR2 FQNEAQ (reference sequence). J lost 2 bases, V lost 5 bases, and 8 bases had no gene match. CDR3 in amino acids: CASSKGRTGGAYEQYF. DNA for the CDR3: TGTGCCAGCAGCAAAGGTCGGACAGGGGGCGCCTACGAGCAGTACTTC. Supplemented by reference TRBV7-9 and TRBJ2-7, the full variable domain reads DTGVSQNPRHKITKRGQNVTFRCDPISEHNRLYWYRQTLGQGPEFLTYFQNEAQLEKSRLLSDRFSAERPKGSFSTLEIQRTEQGDSAMYLCASSKGRTGGAYEQYFGPGTRLTVT.

Turning to this clone: The same CDR3 arises from other DNA sequences in this sample as well. This chain connects TRBV28 to TRBJ2-7; D remains unclear. Between the trimmed V and J ends, which lost 3 bases and 4 bases, there was a span of 4 bases. Germline V gene data show CDR1 as MDHEN and CDR2 as SYDVKM. The CDR3 consists of 11 residues. CDR3 region: CASSFRYEQYF. The CDR3 region has the DNA TGTGCCAGCAGTTTCAGGTACGAGCAGTACTTC.

This chain links TRBV7-9 with TRBJ1-2; unclear D gene. Germline V gene lookup returns CDR1 SEHNR and CDR2 FQNEAQ (reference sequence). The V end was cut by 3 bases, the J end by 4 bases, with 15 bases between. The CDR3 runs 15 residues. The CDR3 reads CASSLSQAAVYGYTF. In DNA, the CDR3 is TGTGCCAGCAGCTTGTCCCAGGCCGCAGTCTATGGCTACACCTTC.

The chain has TRBV5-5 and TRBJ2-3, with D possibly TRBD2 on 5 matching bases. Germline loops: CDR1 SGHKS, CDR2 YYEKEE (reference sequence). The CDR3 runs 16 residues. Trimming left V 4 bases short and J 0 bases short, with 15 bases between. The CDR3 reads CASSRPQEDSTDTQYF. The DNA for the CDR3 is TGTGCCAGCAGCCGTCCGCAGGAGGATAGCACAGATACGCAGTATTTT.

The chain links TRBV30 to TRBJ2-7; no clear D gene. The CDR3 runs 14 residues. V was clipped by 3 bases and J by 5 bases, with 17 bases between them. Per the germline V gene, CDR1 is GTSNPN and CDR2 is SVGIG (reference sequence). This CDR3 is CAWRLWSSKHEQYF. For the CDR3, the DNA is TGTGCCTGGAGGTTGTGGTCTAGTAAACACGAGCAGTACTTC.

This clone was counted once. The J gene is TRBJ2-7, the V gene TRBV9; D call uncertain. The CDR3 sequence is 15 residues long. The V gene's germline CDR1 is SGDLS and CDR2 YYNGEE. The V end was cut by 4 bases, the J end by 6 bases, with 20 bases between. The CDR3 region has the DNA TGTGCCAGCAGCCCCCGGAGTACCCCCCATCTCGAGCAGTACTTC. Translation: CASSPRSTPHLEQYF. The complete variable domain, with remaining parts taken from reference TRBV9 and TRBJ2-7, reads DSGVTQTPKHLITATGQRVTLRCSPRSGDLSVYWYQQSLDQGLQFLIQYYNGEERAKGNILERFSAQQFPDLHSELNLSSLELGDSALYFCASSPRSTPHLEQYFGPGTRLTVT.

The rearrangement uses TRBV11-2 and TRBJ2-1, with D perhaps TRBD1 (6 bases). Germline CDR1 is SGHAT and CDR2 is FQNNGV. CDR3 size: 16 residues. Trimming shortened V by 1 base and J by 5 bases, and 15 bases separated the two germline ends. DNA for the CDR3: TGTGCCAGCAGCTTAGCGGCCAGGGGAATCCACAATGAGCAGTTCTTC. Translated: CASSLAARGIHNEQFF. The full variable domain, with the rest looked up from reference TRBV11-2 and TRBJ2-1, is EAGVAQSPRYKIIEKRQSVAFWCNPISGHATLYWYQQILGQGPKLLIQFQNNGVVDDSQLPKDRFSAERLKGVDSTLKIQPAKLEDSAVYLCASSLAARGIHNEQFFGPGTRLTVL.